One sample yielded the 5 T cell receptor beta chains listed below, sequenced in a study of graft-versus-host responses after intestinal transplantation. Clones were sequenced by immunoSEQ multiplex PCR, and TCRdb holds only the in-frame ones, with some missing. This table holds more than 95,000 clones, roughly nine tenths found once. The antigens of these receptors remain unknown. Material: unstimulated CD4+ T cells sorted from spleen or lymph node cells, obtained before intestinal transplant. The receptors were gathered from a human donor who received an intestinal transplant.

The rearrangement links TRBV27 to TRBJ1-6, with TRBD1 matching 7 bases. The CDR3 is made up of 16 amino acids. Looked up from germline, CDR1 is MNHEY and CDR2 is SMNVEV (reference sequence). V shed 6 bases, J shed 9 bases, and the junction held 14 bases outside the gene matches. The CDR3 protein is CASRPREGQNLSPLHF. CDR3 DNA sequence: TGTGCCAGCAGACCCCGGGAGGGACAGAACCTTTCACCCCTCCACTTT.

V is TRBV5-4 and J is TRBJ1-3; D not resolved. The germline gives CDR1 SGHNT, CDR2 YYREEE (reference sequence). The CDR3 has 16 amino acids. Trimming removed 4 bases from V and 4 bases from J, with 18 bases in between. This chain's CDR3 is CASSQDPRVAGNTIYF. CDR3 in DNA: TGTGCCAGCAGCCAAGATCCCCGGGTAGCGGGAAACACCATATATTTT.

This CDR3 is CASSRLAGGKNEQFF. CDR3 DNA: TGCGCCAGCAGTCGACTAGCGGGGGGAAAAAATGAGCAGTTCTTC. V and J are TRBV10-1 and TRBJ2-1, with 13 bases matching TRBD2. Losses at the gene ends were 5 bases for V and 7 bases for J; bases not matched to a gene: 5. CDR3 length: 15 amino acids. CDR1 and CDR2 from the germline V gene are WNHNN and SYGVQD (reference sequence).

This chain uses TRBV28 with TRBJ2-3; TRBD1 might be the D (5 bases). The germline CDR1 and CDR2 sequences are MDHEN and SYDVKM. There are 15 residues in the CDR3. Trimming cost V 2 bases and J 3 bases, with 12 bases left between them. The CDR3 region is CASSLIQGSTDTQYF. DNA for the CDR3: TGTGCCAGCAGTTTAATTCAGGGATCGACAGATACGCAGTATTTT.

This clone was picked up a small number of times. The chain uses TRBV4-2 and TRBJ1-1, with D hard to call. The germline V gene encodes CDR1 LGHNA and CDR2 YNFKEQ. The V end was cut by 5 bases, the J end by 3 bases, with 4 bases between. This CDR3 is built from 11 residues. CDR3 region: CASSSDTEAFF. The CDR3 DNA reads TGTGCCAGCAGCTCAGACACTGAAGCTTTCTTT.